This T cell receptor beta chain was identified during a study of graft-versus-host responses after intestinal transplantation. Germline V gives CDR1 SGHRS, CDR2 YFSETQ. The V end was cut by 0 bases, the J end by 7 bases, with 13 bases between. The CDR3 has 14 amino acids. Method: immunoSEQ multiplex PCR; TCRdb's copy keeps in-frame clones and lacks some. The sample yields approximately 14,000 clones, around 87% seen once. In its sample, this clone was seen a few times. This TCR came from a human patient who received an intestinal transplant, so some T cells may come from the graft donor. The sample here was bone marrow, taken 120 to 130 days after intestinal transplantation. The V gene is TRBV5-1, the J gene TRBJ1-1, with D possibly being TRBD1 (5 bases). The CDR3 DNA sequence: TGCGCCAGCAGCTTGGGATCAAGGCAGGGTGAAGCTTTCTTT. This encodes CASSLGSRQGEAFF.